The clone carrying this T cell receptor (beta chain) was picked up many times. Its antigen is as yet unknown. These data are taken from a study of T cells in Graves' hyperthyroidism and ophthalmopathy. Study details: Peripheral blood was taken when the disease was first diagnosed, before any treatment began. Regarding the study as a whole: Among thyroid clonotypes expanded above 0.001, most also appeared in blood.

The study excluded patients with uncontrolled infection, other autoimmune disease, pregnancy or lactation. Diagnoses were made from clinical symptoms, serum measures (thyroxine and TRAb), thyroid ultrasound and orbital computed tomography. The CDR3 is 13 amino acids. V gave up 5 bases and J gave up 12 bases, with 19 bases separating them. Germline CDR1 and CDR2: SGHTA and FQGNSA. Amplified TCR beta CDR3 regions derived from RNA transcripts. In the first-round RT-PCR of the TCR CDR3, the HTBI primer set was used. TCRdb re-called the multiplex PCR reads with MiXCR, one entry per CDR3 protein. The repertoire includes over 120,000 distinct CDR3 sequences, approximately 20% of them detected once, and about 70% sits in the top ten.

This chain joins TRBV7-2 and TRBJ2-5; D tentatively fits TRBD1 or TRBD2 (5 bases each). Source material: blood. This receptor was identified in a woman aged 45-60 years with Graves' hyperthyroidism that later progressed to Graves' ophthalmopathy. The DNA for the CDR3 is TGTGCCAGCAGCAAACCCGGGACGTTGGAAAAGTACTTC. This encodes CASSKPGTLEKYF. Variable domain in full (rest from reference TRBV7-2 and TRBJ2-5): GAGVSQSPSNKVTEKGKDVELRCDPISGHTALYWYRQSLGQGLEFLIYFQGNSAPDKSGLPSDRFSAERTGGSVSTLTIQRTQQEDSAVYLCASSKPGTLEKYFGPGTRLLVL.